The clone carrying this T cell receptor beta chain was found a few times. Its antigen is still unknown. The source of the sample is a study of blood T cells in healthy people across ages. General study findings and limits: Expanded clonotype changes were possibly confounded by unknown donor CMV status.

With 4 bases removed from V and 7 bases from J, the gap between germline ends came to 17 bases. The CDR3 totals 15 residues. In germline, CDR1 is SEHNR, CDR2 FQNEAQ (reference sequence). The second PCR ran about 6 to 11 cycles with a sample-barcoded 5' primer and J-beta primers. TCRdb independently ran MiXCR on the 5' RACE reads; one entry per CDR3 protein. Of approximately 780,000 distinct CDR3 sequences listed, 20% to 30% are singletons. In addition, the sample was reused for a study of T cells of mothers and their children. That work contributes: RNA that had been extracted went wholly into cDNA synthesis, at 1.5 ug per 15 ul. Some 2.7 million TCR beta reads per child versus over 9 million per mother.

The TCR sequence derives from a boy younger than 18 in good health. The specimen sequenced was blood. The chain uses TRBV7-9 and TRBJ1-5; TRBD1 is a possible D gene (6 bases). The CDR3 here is CASSSEDSPGQPQHF. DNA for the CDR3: TGTGCCAGCAGCTCGGAGGACAGCCCGGGGCAGCCCCAGCATTTT.